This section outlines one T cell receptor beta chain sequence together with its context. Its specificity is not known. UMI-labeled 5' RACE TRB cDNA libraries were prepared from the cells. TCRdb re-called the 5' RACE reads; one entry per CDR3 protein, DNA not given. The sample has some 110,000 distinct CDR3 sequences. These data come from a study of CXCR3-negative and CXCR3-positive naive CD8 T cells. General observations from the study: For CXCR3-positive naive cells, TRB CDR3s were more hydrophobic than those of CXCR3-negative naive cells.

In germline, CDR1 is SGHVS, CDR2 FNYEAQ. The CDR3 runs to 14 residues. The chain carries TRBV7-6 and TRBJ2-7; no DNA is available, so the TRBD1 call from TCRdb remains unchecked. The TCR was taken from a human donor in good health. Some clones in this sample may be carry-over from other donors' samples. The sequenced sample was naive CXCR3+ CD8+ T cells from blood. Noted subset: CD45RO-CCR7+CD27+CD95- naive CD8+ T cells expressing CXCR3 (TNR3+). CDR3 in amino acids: CASSLAETVYEQYF.